The TCR beta chain described here comes from a study of blood T cell repertoires in COVID-19. The assay was immunoSEQ multiplex PCR, and TCRdb's table has in-frame clones only and misses some. The data hold some 70,000 clones, with roughly 86% observed a single time. Trimming shortened V by 6 bases and J by 3 bases, and 18 bases separated the two germline ends. CDR1 and CDR2 from the germline V gene are SNHLY and FYNNEI. The CDR3 is made up of 15 amino acids. The receptor was isolated from a middle-aged man with COVID-19, enrolled during active disease. V and J are TRBV2 and TRBJ2-7; D is possibly TRBD2 (7 bases). The source material was peripheral blood. CDR3 sequence (DNA): TGTGCCAGCAGCACGGGGGGACACGGACTCTACGAGCAGTACTTC. Translation: CASSTGGHGLYEQYF.